These T cell receptor beta chains were read from a single sample in a study of blood T cells in healthy people across ages. Each CDR3 protein is one row after TCRdb ran MiXCR on the 5' RACE reads. The table lists approximately 850,000 distinct CDR3 sequences, under 45% of them singletons. Sequencing input: blood. These receptors all come from a man between 60 and 70 years old in good health. CDR3s include the opening cysteine and the closing phenylalanine or tryptophan. D genes are given only for firm matches. Expanded clones are given a class, and other clones once, few, many or no size at all.

V gene	clone size	J gene	D gene	CDR3 length	CDR3 protein	CDR3 DNA
TRBV28	many	TRBJ2-1	TRBD2	14	CASSYGGSYNEQFF	TGTGCCAGCAGTTACGGGGGGTCCTACAATGAGCAGTTCTTC
TRBV6-1	few	TRBJ1-6	TRBD1	14	CAPKQGDYNSPLHF	TGTGCCCCCAAACAGGGGGATTATAATTCACCCCTCCACTTT
TRBV27	NA	TRBJ2-2	NA	13	CASSSQAGGELFF	TGTGCCAGCAGTTCGCAGGCCGGCGGGGAGCTGTTTTTT
TRBV20-1	NA	TRBJ2-5	NA	14	CSARGGMGAGEQYF	TGCAGTGCTAGAGGGGGTATGGGGGCGGGGGAGCAGTACTTC
TRBV6-6	NA	TRBJ1-6	TRBD1	12	CATGTDNSPLHF	TGTGCCACAGGGACAGATAATTCACCCCTCCACTTT
TRBV7-2	NA	TRBJ2-5	TRBD1	14	CASSTWTGRETQYF	TGTGCCAGCAGCACGTGGACAGGGAGGGAGACCCAGTACTTC
TRBV7-2	NA	TRBJ2-1	NA	14	CASSFEGGPDEQFF	TGTGCCAGCAGCTTTGAGGGGGGGCCGGATGAGCAGTTCTTC
TRBV3-1	many	TRBJ1-5	TRBD1	16	CASSHSGTVTNQPQHF	TGTGCCAGCAGCCACAGCGGGACAGTGACAAATCAGCCCCAGCATTTT
TRBV20-1	few	TRBJ2-5	TRBD1	12	CSATTGVETQYF	TGCAGTGCTACAACAGGGGTAGAGACCCAGTACTTC
TRBV7-9	NA	TRBJ2-5	NA	14	CASSSLEEWGTQYF	TGTGCCAGCAGCTCTCTGGAGGAATGGGGGACCCAGTACTTC